Listed here are 20 T cell receptor beta chains from one sample, sequenced in a study of blood T cell repertoires in COVID-19. Sequencing used immunoSEQ multiplex PCR; TCRdb keeps in-frame clones, though not all of them. The table lists about 180,000 clones, around 87% of them singletons, with roughly 2.9% in the top ten. Sequencing was performed on peripheral blood. These receptors originate from a woman in her twenties or thirties with active or convalescent COVID-19.

V usage is TRBV2 and J usage is TRBJ1-4, with D possibly TRBD1 on 6 matching bases. Germline CDR1 reads SNHLY; CDR2 reads FYNNEI. V lost 3 bases and J 7 bases, leaving 12 bases between the germline ends. This CDR3 spans 14 amino acids. CDR3 sequence (DNA): TGTGCCAGCAGTGACTTACAGGGTGGTGAAAAACTGTTTTTT. It translates to CASSDLQGGEKLFF.

CDR3 nucleotides: TGCGCCGGAAAGTTTAAGGGACTGGCAAGTCAAGAGACCCAGTACTTC. Its translation is CAGKFKGLASQETQYF. The rearrangement uses TRBV10-1 and TRBJ2-5; a weak D match, TRBD2 (6 bases). The CDR3 loop spans 16 amino acids. CDR1 is WNHNN and CDR2 is SYGVQD in the germline V gene (reference sequence). Trimming pared 11 bases from V and 2 bases from J, leaving 24 bases between.

The rearrangement joins TRBV19 to TRBJ1-4; D is undetermined. The germline CDR1 and CDR2 sequences are LNHDA and SQIVND (reference sequence). The CDR3 contains 15 residues. With 7 bases removed from V and 8 bases from J, the gap between germline ends came to 20 bases. CDR3 in DNA: TGTGCCAGTAACATTCGACACTTCCGGGAAGAAAAACTGTTTTTT. Residues: CASNIRHFREEKLFF.

This clone was recorded only once. This chain links TRBV18 with TRBJ1-3, with D hard to call. Germline V gene lookup returns CDR1 KGHSH and CDR2 LQKENI. V lost 9 bases, J lost 1 base, and 13 bases lay in between. This CDR3 has 14 residues. In DNA, the CDR3 is TGTGCCAGTTCTCTGACTGATTCTGGAAACACCATATATTTT. Encoded protein: CASSLTDSGNTIYF.

The rearrangement uses TRBV6-5 and TRBJ1-3; D remains unclear. Germline V gives CDR1 MNHEY, CDR2 SVGAGI. This CDR3 has 16 residues. V was cut by 2 bases and J by 0 bases, with 11 bases left in between. The CDR3 is CASSYLPRNSGNTIYF. The CDR3 DNA follows: TGTGCCAGCAGTTACCTCCCCAGGAACTCTGGAAACACCATATATTTT.

The rearrangement joins TRBV10-2 to TRBJ1-1, with D possibly matching TRBD1 (5 bases). The CDR3 length is 14 residues. Trimming removed 7 bases from V and 0 bases from J, with 12 bases in between. Germline V gives CDR1 WSHSY, CDR2 SAAADI. The CDR3 nucleotides are TGCGCCAGCACCACACAGGCTTTGAACACTGAAGCTTTCTTT. It translates to CASTTQALNTEAFF.

The chain carries TRBV19 and TRBJ1-3; tentatively, D is TRBD1 (6 bases). CDR3 length: 16 residues. The V and J ends lost 2 bases and 3 bases respectively, with 14 bases between them. Germline CDR1 LNHDA, CDR2 SQIVND (reference sequence). The CDR3 DNA follows: TGTGCCAGTAGTATACCCACAGGGTCCCTTGGAAACACCATATATTTT. Translating it yields CASSIPTGSLGNTIYF. The variable domain in full, with the rest retrieved from reference TRBV19 and TRBJ1-3, is DGGITQSPKYLFRKEGQNVTLSCEQNLNHDAMYWYRQDPGQGLRLIYYSQIVNDFQKGDIAEGYSVSREKKESFPLTVTSAQKNPTAFYLCASSIPTGSLGNTIYFGEGSWLTVV.

The sample holds a few counts of this clone. V is TRBV14 and J is TRBJ1-4, with 8 bases fitting TRBD1. The germline gives CDR1 SGHDN, CDR2 FVKESK. The CDR3 consists of 14 residues. Trimming at V came to 1 base and at J to 7 bases, leaving 2 bases not matched to a gene. CDR3 sequence: CASSQGQGTEKLFF. Here the CDR3 DNA reads TGTGCCAGCAGCCAAGGACAGGGGACTGAAAAACTGTTTTTT.

This clone has just one count. This chain uses TRBV5-8 with TRBJ2-5, with D maybe TRBD1 (6 bases). The V end lost 1 base, the J end lost 5 bases, and 12 bases lay between the germline ends. This CDR3 contains 14 residues. Looked up from germline, CDR1 is SGHTS and CDR2 is YDEGEE. The CDR3 DNA reads TGTGCCAGCAGCTTGTTACAGGGCGGGGAGACCCAGTACTTC. Protein: CASSLLQGGETQYF.

This chain joins TRBV28 and TRBJ2-1; 13 nucleotides agree with TRBD2. V trimming: 4 bases; J trimming: 9 bases; junction bases outside the gene matches: 12. Per the germline V gene, CDR1 is MDHEN and CDR2 is SYDVKM. The CDR3 runs 17 residues. The CDR3 DNA is TGTGCCAGCAGTTCCCGCTATACTAGCGGGAGGGTGGGTGAGCAGTTCTTC. Its protein is CASSSRYTSGRVGEQFF.

This clone was seen only a few times. This chain uses TRBV19 with TRBJ1-6; D call uncertain. CDR3 length: 11 residues. Germline CDR1 LNHDA, CDR2 SQIVND (reference sequence). V shed 7 bases and J shed 15 bases, with 13 bases lying between them. CDR3 nucleotide sequence: TGTGCCAGTATAATCCGACGGAGCCTCCACTTT. Residues: CASIIRRSLHF.

The V call is TRBV29-1, the J call TRBJ1-2; D gene uncertain. Germline lookup yields CDR1 SQVTM and CDR2 ANQGSEA. V lost 8 bases and J lost 4, with 14 bases in between. The CDR3 totals 12 residues. The CDR3, as DNA: TGCAGCTTCCGGGATGGCACCTATGGCTACACCTTC. Protein product: CSFRDGTYGYTF.

The chain uses TRBV4-1 and TRBJ2-7; TRBD2 aligns across 10 bases. This CDR3 is 16 amino acids long. Per the germline V gene, CDR1 is MGHRA and CDR2 is YSYEKL. The junction had 6 bases not matched to a gene; V was cut back by 0 bases and J by 4 bases. CDR3 in amino acids: CASSQDQASGSYEQYF. DNA of the CDR3: TGCGCCAGCAGCCAAGATCAGGCTAGCGGGAGTTACGAGCAGTACTTC.

The chain carries TRBV5-4 and TRBJ2-7; 13 bases map to TRBD2. This CDR3 has 15 residues. Germline CDR1 and CDR2: SGHNT and YYREEE (reference sequence). V lost 4 bases, J lost 4 bases, and 5 bases stayed unmatched. CDR3: CASSRGTSGVYEQYF. The CDR3 coding sequence is TGTGCCAGCAGCCGGGGGACTAGCGGGGTTTACGAGCAGTACTTC.

V usage is TRBV30 and J usage is TRBJ1-5; 7 positions match TRBD1. J gave up 0 bases and V 0 bases, and 8 bases lay outside the gene matches. Germline CDR1 and CDR2: GTSNPN and SVGIG (reference sequence). This CDR3 is built from 17 residues. As DNA, the CDR3 is TGTGCCTGGAGTGTAGGGACAGAGACATTTAGCAATCAGCCCCAGCATTTT. Its translation is CAWSVGTETFSNQPQHF.

The chain uses TRBV6-1 and TRBJ1-1; D not resolved. CDR3 length equals 12 residues. Germline-derived CDR1 and CDR2 are MNHNS and SASEGT. The ends were cut back, 3 bases at V and 3 bases at J, with 5 bases in the middle. The CDR3 loop is CASSDRDTEAFF. CDR3 DNA: TGTGCCAGCAGTGATCGGGACACTGAAGCTTTCTTT.

The chain carries TRBV25-1 and TRBJ1-5; no clear D. The CDR3 has 16 residues. Per the germline V gene, CDR1 is MGHDK and CDR2 is SYGVNS. The V end lost 1 base, the J end lost 0 bases, and 10 bases lay between the germline ends. The CDR3 loop reads CASSESTRHSNQPQHF. CDR3 DNA: TGTGCCAGCAGTGAATCAACGCGACATAGCAATCAGCCCCAGCATTTT.

The V call is TRBV19, the J call TRBJ2-4, with a tentative D call TRBD1 (6 bases). The CDR3 loop spans 14 amino acids. Trimming left V 4 bases short and J 3 bases short, with 10 bases between. Germline-derived CDR1 and CDR2 are LNHDA and SQIVND (reference sequence). The CDR3 protein is CASSTGAGKNIQYF. The CDR3 coding sequence is TGTGCCAGTAGTACAGGGGCTGGCAAAAACATTCAGTACTTC. The full variable domain, with the rest looked up from reference TRBV19 and TRBJ2-4, is DGGITQSPKYLFRKEGQNVTLSCEQNLNHDAMYWYRQDPGQGLRLIYYSQIVNDFQKGDIAEGYSVSREKKESFPLTVTSAQKNPTAFYLCASSTGAGKNIQYFGAGTRLSVL.

The sample holds a few counts of this clone. The chain carries TRBV6-5 and TRBJ2-5; D call uncertain. Trimming removed 8 bases from V and 7 bases from J, with 17 bases in between. Germline lookup yields CDR1 MNHEY and CDR2 SVGAGI. The CDR3 spans 13 residues. CDR3 sequence reads: CASGLRQEGTQYF. As DNA, the CDR3 is TGTGCCAGCGGTCTACGTCAGGAAGGGACCCAGTACTTC.

The chain carries TRBV7-2 and TRBJ1-5; 7 bases match TRBD1. The CDR3 runs to 14 residues. With 5 bases clipped from V and 2 bases from J, the junction kept 3 bases outside the gene matches. CDR1 SGHTA and CDR2 FQGNSA come from the germline V gene. The CDR3 DNA is TGTGCCAGCAGCGGACAGGTCGGCAATCAGCCCCAGCATTTT. As protein: CASSGQVGNQPQHF.